These 14 T cell receptor beta chains share one sample of origin, sequenced in a study of blood T cell repertoires in COVID-19. This table comes from immunoSEQ multiplex PCR, and its TCRdb copy is limited to in-frame clones, with some not included. The sample includes about 340,000 clones, roughly 90% of them seen just once. Sequences were obtained from PBMCs or T cells enriched from blood (not recorded which). All receptors come from a woman in her twenties or thirties who had recovered from COVID-19.

This chain joins TRBV20-1 and TRBJ1-2; D unresolved. Germline CDR1 reads DFQATT; CDR2 reads SNEGSKA (reference sequence). The CDR3 runs 10 residues. The V gene lost 5 bases and the J gene lost 8 bases, with 9 bases spanning the gap. Here the CDR3 DNA reads TGCAGTGCTGGCAAGCGGGGCTACACCTTC. It is translated as CSAGKRGYTF.

The chain recombines TRBV6-5 with TRBJ2-7, with D maybe TRBD2 (6 bases). The CDR3 spans 12 residues. Germline V gene sequence: CDR1 MNHEY, CDR2 SVGAGI. V lost 8 bases, J lost 6 bases, and 14 bases lay in between. The CDR3 loop reads CASHLEGGEQYF. The DNA for the CDR3 is TGTGCCAGCCACTTGGAGGGCGGCGAGCAGTACTTC.

V gene TRBV7-9 combines with J gene TRBJ2-2, with 7 bases lining up with TRBD2. The CDR3 has 15 residues. With V trimmed by 6 bases and J by 1 base, 5 bases remained unmatched. Germline V gene sequence: CDR1 SEHNR, CDR2 FQNEAQ (reference sequence). The chain's CDR3 is CASRSSGRNTGELFF. The DNA of the CDR3 is TGTGCCAGCAGATCTAGCGGAAGGAACACCGGGGAGCTGTTTTTT.

The V call is TRBV28, the J call TRBJ1-6; no reliable D call. The germline V gene has CDR1 MDHEN and CDR2 SYDVKM. This CDR3 is 13 amino acids long. V was shortened by 5 bases and J by 9 bases, with 11 bases between the two germline ends. CDR3 amino acids: CASSQSGVSPLHF. The CDR3 nucleotides read TGTGCCAGCAGTCAAAGCGGGGTTTCACCCCTCCACTTT.

The count of this clone is one. V and J are TRBV7-3 and TRBJ2-7; D is perhaps TRBD1 (6 bases). The CDR3 is 15 residues long. The V end was cut by 6 bases, the J end by 0 bases, with 15 bases between. Germline V lookup: CDR1 SGHTA, CDR2 FQGTGA. CDR3 sequence reads: CASRYRGHNSYEQYF. The CDR3 nucleotides are TGTGCCAGCAGGTATCGGGGACACAACTCCTACGAGCAGTACTTC.

A note on this clone: One end of the junction is discordant with germline, which a read error may explain. This chain joins TRBV5-5 and TRBJ2-1; TRBD2 is a possible D gene (5 bases). The CDR3 is 15 amino acids. Germline CDR1 SGHKS, CDR2 YYEKEE (reference sequence). The CDR3 region has the DNA TGTGCCAGCAGCTTGCTGAGGGTACCCTACGATGAGCAGTTCTTC. It encodes CASSLLRVPYDEQFF.

The genes are TRBV6-5 and TRBJ2-7; 16 nucleotides match TRBD2. Germline CDR1 and CDR2: MNHEY and SVGAGI. J lost 9 bases, V lost 6 bases, and 5 bases had no gene match. This CDR3 region has 14 residues. Written as DNA, the CDR3 is TGTGCCAGCAGCGCTGGGACTAGCGGGAGGGTGCAGTACTTC. Translated: CASSAGTSGRVQYF.

DNA for the CDR3: TGTGCCAGCAGCGCCCACAGGGAGGGGTGGAATTCACCCCTCCACTTT. Translating gives CASSAHREGWNSPLHF. This chain links TRBV9 with TRBJ1-6; D may be TRBD1 (6 bases). The V end was cut by 3 bases, the J end by 7 bases, with 17 bases between. The germline CDR1 and CDR2 sequences are SGDLS and YYNGEE. The CDR3 consists of 16 residues.

V and J are TRBV7-3 and TRBJ2-3; TRBD2 aligns across 10 bases. The length of the CDR3 is 15 residues. In germline, CDR1 is SGHTA, CDR2 FQGTGA. V lost 5 bases and J lost 0; bases outside the gene matches: 2. The CDR3 bases are TGTGCCAGCAGCCGGACTAGCGGAAGCACAGATACGCAGTATTTT. Residues: CASSRTSGSTDTQYF. Drawing the rest from reference TRBV7-3 and TRBJ2-3, the complete variable domain is GAGVSQTPSNKVTEKGKYVELRCDPISGHTALYWYRQSLGQGPEFLIYFQGTGAADDSGLPNDRFFAVRPEGSVSTLKIQRTERGDSAVYLCASSRTSGSTDTQYFGPGTRLTVL.

The genes are TRBV4-1 and TRBJ1-3, with no clear D. The CDR3 has 18 residues. V was clipped by 5 bases and J by 0 bases, with 20 bases between them. Germline loops: CDR1 MGHRA, CDR2 YSYEKL. The CDR3 nucleotides are TGCGCCAGCAGCTACACCCACCCCCTCGGCGGCTCTGGAAACACCATATATTTT. Protein sequence: CASSYTHPLGGSGNTIYF.

The chain has TRBV3-1 (or the pseudogene TRBV3-2) and TRBJ1-3, with unresolved D. Per germline, CDR1 LGHDT and CDR2 YNNKEL (reference sequence). CDR3 length: 15 amino acids. V lost 3 bases to trimming and J lost 0 bases, with 9 bases between them. DNA of the CDR3: TGTGCCAGCAGCCATACTGCTTCCTCTGGAAACACCATATATTTT. This sequence encodes CASSHTASSGNTIYF.

The chain uses TRBV4-3 and TRBJ2-1; 8 bases fit TRBD1. CDR1 and CDR2 (germline): LGHNA, YSLEER. V lost 3 bases and J lost 0; bases outside the gene matches: 7. CDR3 length: 17 residues. The CDR3 sequence is CASSQLDRGPSYNEQFF. The CDR3 nucleotides are TGCGCCAGCAGCCAGCTCGACAGGGGTCCCTCCTACAATGAGCAGTTCTTC.

This clone was recorded once. The chain combines TRBV18 with TRBJ2-1, with 9 nucleotides matching TRBD2. Germline lookup yields CDR1 KGHSH and CDR2 LQKENI. J lost 15 bases, V lost 3 bases, and 0 bases had no gene match. The CDR3 has 10 residues. The CDR3 loop is CASSPREGFF. DNA of the CDR3: TGTGCCAGCTCACCGCGGGAGGGGTTCTTC.

The genes are TRBV11-2 and TRBJ2-2; a weak D match, TRBD1 (6 bases). With 5 bases removed from V and 1 base from J, the gap between germline ends came to 14 bases. Germline loops: CDR1 SGHAT, CDR2 FQNNGV. The CDR3 consists of 16 residues. CDR3 sequence reads: CASSIWQGRNTGELFF. CDR3 DNA sequence: TGTGCCAGCAGCATATGGCAGGGGCGGAACACCGGGGAGCTGTTTTTT.